This T cell receptor beta chain emerged from a study of molecular identifiers for immune sequencing clone quantification. Sorted naive CD8 T cells, about 17,000 to 1,000,000, were sequenced from 10%, 30% or 50% RNA. Study results and caveats: Clones that exceeded 20 RNA copies held over 99% of effector molecules, yet under 1% in naive cells.

Bulk TCR library preparation followed previously described methods with listed TCR primers. A single record per CDR3 protein comes from TCRdb applying MiXCR to the PCR reads. The sample holds over 600,000 distinct CDR3 sequences, just under 20% seen once. Trimming stripped 6 bases from V and 3 bases from J, with 18 bases between. Germline values: CDR1 MDHEN, CDR2 SYDVKM. The CDR3 length is 15 residues. This clonotype was detected only a few times. Its matching antigen is unknown. The sequencing input was naive CD8+ T cells from blood, with Jurkat cell RNA spiked in. The sample's subset: FACS-sorted CD8+CD4-CCR7+CD45RA+ naive T cells. V gene TRBV28 combines with J gene TRBJ2-7; a possible D gene is TRBD2 (5 bases). The sequence came from a human donor in good health. Some libraries in this study had Jurkat cell RNA spiked in. As DNA, the CDR3 is TGTGCCAGCAGCCTGGCTAGAGGGAGTAACTACGAGCAGTACTTC. Translation: CASSLARGSNYEQYF. Filled out from reference TRBV28 and TRBJ2-7, the complete variable domain reads DVKVTQSSRYLVKRTGEKVFLECVQDMDHENMFWYRQDPGLGLRLIYFSYDVKMKEKGDIPEGYSVSREKKERFSLILESASTNQTSMYLCASSLARGSNYEQYFGPGTRLTVT.